This TCR beta chain was sequenced during a study of shared clonotypes between healthy human individuals. Study-wide context: Per donor, three plates held CD4 naive cells, three held CD4 memory, two held CD8 naive and one held CD8 memory.

Assay used: immunoSEQ multiplex PCR; TCRdb lists only in-frame clones, some missing. The top ten hold 0.37% of the sample, which has 2 million to 2.5 million clones, 80% to 95% seen once. The CDR3 covers 15 residues. Germline CDR1 is SGHDT and CDR2 is YYEEEE. The germline V and J ends were trimmed by 4 bases and 1 base, with 12 bases remaining between them. Healthy HIV-negative adults without recent acute infections or vaccinations served as donors. Those who donated, Caucasian adults without exception, all lived in Nashville, Tennessee. The clonotype comes from a man younger than 35 in good health. Some clones in this sample may be carry-over from other donors' samples. The V gene is TRBV5-6, the J gene TRBJ2-1, with TRBD1 as a possible D gene (5 bases). The sequenced sample consisted of naive CD4+ T cells from PBMCs. Sample subset: CD45RA+ positively selected. CDR3 sequence (DNA): TGTGCCAGCAGCCCCCAGGGCTGGTCCTACAATGAGCAGTTCTTC. Amino acid sequence: CASSPQGWSYNEQFF.